The source of this T cell receptor (beta chain) is a study of cytomegalovirus exposure and HLA in healthy donors. The PCR contained 60 Vbeta and 13 Jbeta primers. Sequencing was performed with immunoSEQ multiplex PCR; in TCRdb, only in-frame clones are kept and a portion is missing. This table has some 100,000 clones, over 60% appearing once. Germline CDR1 and CDR2: SGHDT and YYEEEE. The CDR3 covers 12 residues. The V and J ends lost 5 bases and 5 bases respectively, with 9 bases between them. Regarding the study as a whole: Sequencing had likely introduced a cluster of highly shared sequence variants as an artifact.

Concerning this clone itself: Its antigen is undetermined.

This sequence joins TRBV5-6 and TRBJ2-3; a possible D gene is TRBD2 (6 bases). This receptor was taken from a male donor in good health and CMV-seropositive. The source material was PBMCs. The CDR3 bases are TGTGCCAGCAGGTCCGGGGGAGATACGCAGTATTTT. It is translated as CASRSGGDTQYF.